These 24 T cell receptor beta chains originate from one sample sequenced in a study of blood T cell repertoires in COVID-19. Assay used: immunoSEQ multiplex PCR; TCRdb lists only in-frame clones, some missing. The data contain about 160,000 clones, about 90% of them seen just once; the ten biggest clones take up roughly 5%. Sequenced: peripheral blood. These receptors all stem from a young man with COVID-19, enrolled during active disease.

V is TRBV5-4 and J is TRBJ2-5; weak D call: TRBD2 (7 bases). Trimming shortened V by 2 bases and J by 2 bases, and 13 bases separated the two germline ends. The CDR3 consists of 15 residues. Germline V gene data show CDR1 as SGHNT and CDR2 as YYREEE (reference sequence). The CDR3 DNA reads TGTGCCAGCAGCTTAAGGGGAGGGGGGCAAGAGACCCAGTACTTC. Amino acid sequence: CASSLRGGGQETQYF.

V and J are TRBV6-6 and TRBJ2-2, with D unclear. Trimming pared 6 bases from V and 6 bases from J, leaving 2 bases between. The CDR3 contains 10 residues. Germline CDR1 and CDR2: MNHNY and SVGAGI (reference sequence). This CDR3 is CASSSGELFF. For the CDR3, the DNA is TGTGCCAGCAGCTCCGGGGAGCTGTTTTTT.

This clone was recorded once. This chain uses TRBV27 with TRBJ2-7, with 9 positions matching TRBD1. CDR1 and CDR2 (germline): MNHEY, SMNVEV (reference sequence). With V trimmed by 3 bases and J by 7 bases, 7 bases remained unmatched. The CDR3 loop spans 14 amino acids. CDR3 residues: CASSLGQGPGEQYF. CDR3 sequence (DNA): TGTGCCAGCAGTTTGGGACAGGGACCGGGGGAGCAGTACTTC.

The chain carries TRBV12-3 or TRBV12-4 and TRBJ1-2, with a possible D match to TRBD1 (5 bases). The CDR3 spans 13 residues. V lost 7 bases and J lost 2, with 11 bases in between. DNA for the CDR3: TGTGCCAGCAAACCGACAGAGAACTATGGCTACACCTTC. It encodes CASKPTENYGYTF.

The V call is TRBV7-9, the J call TRBJ2-2; 7 bases agree with TRBD1. This CDR3 has 15 residues. V was clipped by 6 bases and J by 1 base; unmatched bases: 5. Germline assignment: CDR1 SEHNR and CDR2 FQNEAQ (reference sequence). For the CDR3, the DNA is TGTGCCAGCAGATCGGGACAGATGAACACCGGGGAGCTGTTTTTT. This codes for CASRSGQMNTGELFF.

This chain uses TRBV5-1 with TRBJ2-2; 10 bases are a match to TRBD2. Germline V lookup: CDR1 SGHRS, CDR2 YFSETQ. The CDR3 totals 14 residues. The junction had 0 bases not matched to a gene; V was cut back by 1 base and J by 6 bases. The CDR3 reads CASSLSGGAGELFF. The DNA for the CDR3 is TGCGCCAGCAGCTTGAGCGGGGGGGCCGGGGAGCTGTTTTTT.

The chain carries TRBV19 and TRBJ2-2; 7 bases are shared with TRBD1. The CDR3 consists of 13 residues. In germline, CDR1 is LNHDA, CDR2 SQIVND (reference sequence). V shed 9 bases, J shed 4 bases, and the junction held 5 bases outside the gene matches. The CDR3 reads CASRQGGTGELFF. DNA of the CDR3: TGTGCCAGCAGACAGGGTGGCACCGGGGAGCTGTTTTTT. The full variable domain, in which reference TRBV19 and TRBJ2-2 provide the parts outside the CDR3, is DGGITQSPKYLFRKEGQNVTLSCEQNLNHDAMYWYRQDPGQGLRLIYYSQIVNDFQKGDIAEGYSVSREKKESFPLTVTSAQKNPTAFYLCASRQGGTGELFFGEGSRLTVL.

The chain carries TRBV27 and TRBJ2-7; weak D call: TRBD2 (6 bases). The V end lost 4 bases, the J end lost 0 bases, and 16 bases lay between the germline ends. Germline values: CDR1 MNHEY, CDR2 SMNVEV (reference sequence). The CDR3 consists of 16 residues. This CDR3 is CASSSPWGRSSYEQYF. The CDR3 nucleotides read TGTGCCAGCAGTTCCCCCTGGGGGAGGAGCTCCTACGAGCAGTACTTC.

This clone was found once. The rearrangement joins TRBV5-1 to TRBJ1-6, with TRBD1 matching over 7 bases. V trimming: 4 bases; J trimming: 3 bases; junction bases outside the gene matches: 7. The CDR3 contains 16 residues. CDR1 and CDR2 from the germline V gene are SGHRS and YFSETQ. For the CDR3, the DNA is TGCGCCAGCAGCCTGGACAGGAGAAACTATAATTCACCCCTCCACTTT. Translated, it gives CASSLDRRNYNSPLHF.

This rearrangement joins TRBV5-8 to TRBJ1-5; D unclear. Trimming took 1 base from V and 3 from J, leaving 11 bases between them. Germline CDR1 SGHTS, CDR2 YDEGEE. The CDR3 is 15 amino acids. The CDR3 DNA reads TGTGCCAGCAGCTTGACAGTCACTTTCAATCAGCCCCAGCATTTT. Protein: CASSLTVTFNQPQHF.

The chain is built from TRBV19 and TRBJ1-5, with unresolved D. V lost 1 base and J lost 4, with 11 bases in between. CDR3 length: 15 amino acids. Germline V lookup: CDR1 LNHDA, CDR2 SQIVND (reference sequence). The CDR3 is CASSIVHPKNQPQHF. CDR3 nucleotides: TGTGCCAGTAGTATAGTACACCCGAAGAATCAGCCCCAGCATTTT.

This clone was seen a single time. The chain links TRBV7-2 to TRBJ1-5; 7 bases map to TRBD1. The CDR3 is made up of 15 amino acids. Germline V CDR1 and CDR2: SGHTA, FQGNSA. Germline trimming cut 1 base from V and 3 bases from J; bases unmatched to any gene: 3. This chain's CDR3 is CASSLEGTDNQPQHF. The CDR3 nucleotides are TGTGCCAGCAGCTTAGAGGGGACAGACAATCAGCCCCAGCATTTT. Based on the CDR3 plus reference TRBV7-2 and TRBJ1-5, the full variable domain is GAGVSQSPSNKVTEKGKDVELRCDPISGHTALYWYRQSLGQGLEFLIYFQGNSAPDKSGLPSDRFSAERTGGSVSTLTIQRTQQEDSAVYLCASSLEGTDNQPQHFGDGTRLSIL.

This clone appeared a few times. The chain combines TRBV19 with TRBJ2-1; TRBD2 agrees at 8 bases. In germline, CDR1 is LNHDA, CDR2 SQIVND (reference sequence). The CDR3 consists of 14 residues. Trimming cost V 3 bases and J 8 bases; bases outside gene matches: 6. The CDR3 DNA reads as TGTGCCAGTAGTATCGGGGGGGGGCTCGATGAGCAGTTCTTC. Its translation is CASSIGGGLDEQFF.

The chain joins TRBV28 to TRBJ1-1; tentatively, D is TRBD1 (5 bases). This CDR3 has 12 residues. Trimming took off 3 bases at V and 8 bases at J, with 10 bases between the two ends. Germline CDR1 MDHEN, CDR2 SYDVKM. Here the CDR3 DNA reads TGTGCCAGCAGTTTGGACGGGGGGGAAGCTTTCTTT. This encodes CASSLDGGEAFF.

The chain combines TRBV7-2 with TRBJ1-2; 7 nucleotides line up with TRBD1. The J segment lost 4 bases and the V segment lost 6 bases, leaving 8 bases of the junction unmatched. The CDR3 runs to 14 residues. The germline CDR1 and CDR2 sequences are SGHTA and FQGNSA. The CDR3 sequence: CASRSKGQSYGYTF. CDR3 coding DNA: TGTGCCAGCAGGTCAAAGGGACAGAGCTATGGCTACACCTTC.

The J gene is TRBJ1-5, the V gene TRBV18; 7 bases map to TRBD1. Germline-derived CDR1 and CDR2 are KGHSH and LQKENI. CDR3 length: 13 amino acids. The trim removed 3 bases at V and 5 bases at J, leaving 1 base unmatched. The CDR3 DNA is TGTGCCAGCTCACCCGACAGGGATCAGCCCCAGCATTTT. The encoded protein is CASSPDRDQPQHF.

This clone occurred once. The V gene is TRBV7-9, the J gene TRBJ2-7, with 11 bases fitting TRBD2. The CDR3 consists of 17 residues. Trimming cost V 4 bases and J 4 bases; bases outside gene matches: 12. Per the germline V gene, CDR1 is SEHNR and CDR2 is FQNEAQ (reference sequence). The CDR3 nucleotides are TGTGCCAGCAGCTCCCCCGGGACTAGCGGAGCTACTTACGAGCAGTACTTC. Amino acid sequence: CASSSPGTSGATYEQYF.

V gene TRBV27 combines with J gene TRBJ2-7; D gene ambiguous. V lost 0 bases and J lost 2, with 11 bases in between. Per germline, CDR1 MNHEY and CDR2 SMNVEV (reference sequence). The CDR3 runs 15 residues. The CDR3 sequence: CASSLSLVTTYEQYF. The CDR3 DNA reads TGTGCCAGCAGTTTATCCTTAGTGACAACCTACGAGCAGTACTTC.

The chain employs TRBV19 and TRBJ2-1; TRBD2 agrees at 8 bases. CDR3 size: 15 residues. J was trimmed by 4 bases and V by 1 base; bases with no gene match: 3. Per germline, CDR1 LNHDA and CDR2 SQIVND (reference sequence). CDR3 nucleotide sequence: TGTGCCAGTAGTATAGGGGCGGGAGGATACAATGAGCAGTTCTTC. Amino acid sequence: CASSIGAGGYNEQFF.

The chain links TRBV4-3 to TRBJ2-1; maybe TRBD2 (6 bases). The germline V gene encodes CDR1 LGHNA and CDR2 YSLEER. Deletions cut 0 bases from V and 5 bases from J, with 17 bases between. The CDR3 has 17 amino acids. In nucleotides, the CDR3 is TGCGCCAGCAGCCAAGATCCTCCCGGAGGGTTTAACAATGAGCAGTTCTTC. It translates to CASSQDPPGGFNNEQFF.

The chain recombines TRBV28 with TRBJ1-4, with D tentatively TRBD1 (6 bases). V was pared by 5 bases and J by 6 bases, with 13 bases between. CDR1 is MDHEN and CDR2 is SYDVKM in the germline V gene. This CDR3 has 14 residues. CDR3 region: CASSPQGVYEKLFF. CDR3 DNA: TGTGCCAGCAGTCCACAGGGAGTGTATGAAAAACTGTTTTTT.

The CDR3 loop reads CASSAGGGGAFNQPQHF. The CDR3 nucleotides are TGTGCCAGCTCCGCGGGCGGTGGGGGGGCCTTCAATCAGCCCCAGCATTTT. This chain uses TRBV18 with TRBJ1-5; perhaps TRBD1 as D (6 bases). The germline V gene has CDR1 KGHSH and CDR2 LQKENI. V was trimmed by 6 bases and J by 3 bases, leaving 21 bases between them. CDR3 size: 17 residues.

V and J are TRBV5-1 and TRBJ1-1; D uncertain. The CDR3 covers 14 residues. The germline V and J ends were trimmed by 0 bases and 1 base, with 7 bases remaining between them. Germline V CDR1 and CDR2: SGHRS, YFSETQ. This CDR3 reads CASSLVTGNTEAFF. CDR3 in DNA: TGCGCCAGCAGCTTGGTTACGGGGAACACTGAAGCTTTCTTT.

The chain has TRBV7-7 and TRBJ2-1; 13 bases align to TRBD2. In germline, CDR1 is SSHAT, CDR2 FNYEAQ (reference sequence). V dropped 4 bases and J dropped 5; count of bases not matched to a gene: 8. This CDR3 is built from 17 residues. The CDR3 spells CASSSRPGLAGHNEQFF. The CDR3 DNA reads TGTGCCAGCAGCTCCCGGCCGGGACTAGCGGGGCACAATGAGCAGTTCTTC.